This TCR beta chain was sequenced for a study of OX40 agonist ivuxolimab in advanced cancers. Turning to the study itself: While on treatment, patients had intravenous ivuxolimab at 0.01 to 10 mg/kg every 2 weeks. Of the patients, three showed partial responses, one with hepatocellular carcinoma and two with cutaneous melanoma. Whole-study results and caveats: Within 6 weeks, CD4+ and CD8+ blood T cells expanded clonally at 0.1 to 3.0 mg/kg.

This CDR3 region has 14 residues. CDR1 is MNHEY, CDR2 SVGAGI, per germline. Trimming removed 2 bases from V and 7 bases from J, with 11 bases in between. As for this clone: Its cognate antigen is unknown.

Measured with immunoSEQ multiplex PCR; TCRdb has only the in-frame clones, and not every one. This table holds 30,000 to 45,000 clones, roughly 82% found once. The TCR comes from an adult with an advanced solid tumor such as melanoma, head and neck, liver or kidney cancer. The gene calls are TRBV6-5 and TRBJ1-4; unclear D gene. Specimen: CD4+ or CD8+ T cells sorted from blood, collected in a trial of the OX40 agonist ivuxolimab. CDR3 region: CASSYEGAGEKLFF. In DNA form, the CDR3 reads TGTGCCAGCAGTTACGAGGGCGCGGGTGAAAAACTGTTTTTT.